This note documents a single T cell receptor (beta chain) sequence. Assay: immunoSEQ multiplex PCR; the TCRdb copy retains only in-frame clones and omits some. The repertoire holds tens of thousands of clones, with around four fifths as singletons. V lost 9 bases, J lost 3 bases, and 16 bases stayed unmatched. This CDR3 comprises 17 residues. Germline V gene sequence: CDR1 SGHRS, CDR2 YFSETQ. The sample originates from a study of blood T cell repertoires in COVID-19. Study-wide context: Donors in the United States, Italy and Spain gave samples during acute or convalescent COVID-19. Nucleic acid was either cDNA or gDNA, and it came from T cells, B-cell-depleted T cells, or PBMCs.

Sequencing was done on a sample of peripheral blood. V usage is TRBV5-1 and J usage is TRBJ1-2; 11 bases map to TRBD1. The sequence was collected from a man aged 65-85 years with acute or convalescent COVID-19. For the CDR3, the DNA is TGCGCCACCCGGGCCGGGACAGGGGGAACCGGGGACTATGGCTACACCTTC. Translating gives CATRAGTGGTGDYGYTF.